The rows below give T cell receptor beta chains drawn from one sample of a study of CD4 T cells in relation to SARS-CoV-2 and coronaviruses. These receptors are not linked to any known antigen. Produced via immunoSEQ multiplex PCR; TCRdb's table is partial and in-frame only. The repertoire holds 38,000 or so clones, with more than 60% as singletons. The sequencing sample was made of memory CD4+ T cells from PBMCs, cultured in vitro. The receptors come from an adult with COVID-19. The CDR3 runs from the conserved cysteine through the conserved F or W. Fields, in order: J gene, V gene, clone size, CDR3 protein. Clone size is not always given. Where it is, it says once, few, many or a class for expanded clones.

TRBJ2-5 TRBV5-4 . CASSYWTGETQYF
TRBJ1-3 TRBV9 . CASSGGQDSGNTIYF
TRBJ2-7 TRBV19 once CASSIYASSYEQYF
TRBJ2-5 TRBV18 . CASSLNAGGPQETQYF
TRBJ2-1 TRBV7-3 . CASSLIGSSYNEQFF
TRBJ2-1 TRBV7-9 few CASRSGDRGYNEQFF
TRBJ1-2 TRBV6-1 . CASSEIAGTGRSNYGYTF
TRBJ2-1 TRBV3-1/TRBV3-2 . CASTTRISDEQFF
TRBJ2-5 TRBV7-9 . CASSLIGRDHQETQYF
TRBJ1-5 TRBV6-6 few CASSYSLNQPQHF
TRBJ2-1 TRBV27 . CASSLGGSPKQFF
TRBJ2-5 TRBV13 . CASSPSYYAQETQYF
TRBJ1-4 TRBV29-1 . CSVGQGTKEKLFF
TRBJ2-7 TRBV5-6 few CASSRQGASYEQYF
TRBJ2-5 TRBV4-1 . CASLAGQENQETQYF
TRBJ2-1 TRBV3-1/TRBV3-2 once CASSHLGEGNEQFF
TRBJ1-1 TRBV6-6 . CASRKGDMNTEAFF
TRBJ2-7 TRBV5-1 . CASSWGKDRTYEQYF
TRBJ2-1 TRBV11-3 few CASSLNSYNEQFF
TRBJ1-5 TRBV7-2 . CASSSQQGQPQHF
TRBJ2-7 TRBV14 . CASSQGVGRPYEQYF
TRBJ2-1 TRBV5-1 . CASSLVSGRALGEQFF
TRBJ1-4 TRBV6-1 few CASSDPPPEGRVSGEKLFF
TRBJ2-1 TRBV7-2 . CASSPPLAGGLGNEQFF
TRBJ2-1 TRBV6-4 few CASSGTGGYNEQFF
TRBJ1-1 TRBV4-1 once CASSQVDRNTEAFF
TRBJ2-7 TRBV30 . CAWSRGREQYF
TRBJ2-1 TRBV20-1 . CSASRQSGTSGYNEQFF